The 13 T cell receptor beta chains below were found in one sample sequenced in a study. MiXCR, run by TCRdb on the 5' RACE reads, gives a single entry per CDR3 protein. The repertoire holds tens of thousands of distinct CDR3 sequences, with roughly 24% as singletons. The specimen was naive CD4+ T cells sorted from a lymph node. Subset defined: naive CD4+ T cells, CD4+CD45RA+CD25-. The source of these receptors is a female donor with breast cancer.

The J gene is TRBJ1-1, the V gene TRBV12-3 or TRBV12-4, with D hard to call. This CDR3 spans 11 amino acids. Trimming took off 7 bases at V and 5 bases at J, with 8 bases between the two ends. CDR3 protein: CASTVGTEAFF. CDR3 bases: TGTGCCAGCACTGTAGGAACTGAAGCTTTCTTT.

This chain links TRBV7-8 with TRBJ2-3; TRBD1 matches 8 bases. Per the germline V gene, CDR1 is SGHVS and CDR2 is FQNEAQ. This CDR3 has 17 residues. J gave up 0 bases and V 3 bases, and 8 bases lay outside the gene matches. The CDR3 region is CASSFRGQGASTDTQYF. CDR3 nucleotide sequence: TGTGCCAGCAGCTTCCGCGGACAGGGTGCTAGCACAGATACGCAGTATTTT.

The rearrangement links TRBV5-1 to TRBJ2-2; TRBD1 is a possible D gene (5 bases). Germline V gene lookup returns CDR1 SGHRS and CDR2 YFSETQ. V gave up 4 bases and J gave up 0 bases, with 10 bases separating them. The CDR3 extends over 15 amino acids. The CDR3 spells CASSIDSANTGELFF. CDR3 nucleotides: TGCGCCAGCAGCATCGACAGTGCGAACACCGGGGAGCTGTTTTTT.

A few counts support this clonotype. The chain combines TRBV7-8 with TRBJ1-2; possible D gene TRBD1, 5 bases. CDR1 is SGHVS, CDR2 FQNEAQ, per germline. Trimming stripped 6 bases from V and 2 bases from J, with 16 bases between. The CDR3 totals 15 residues. The CDR3 is CASRRSRQSNYGYTF. CDR3 in DNA: TGTGCCAGCAGACGCAGCAGACAGTCAAACTATGGCTACACCTTC.

A note on this clonotype: Being one base from a much bigger clone, this may be a read error. This rearrangement joins TRBV7-3 to TRBJ2-7; D remains unclear. Looked up from germline, CDR1 is SGHTA and CDR2 is FQGTGA. CDR3 length equals 11 residues. DNA of the CDR3: TGTACCAGCAGCTTTTGGGGTTTCCAGTACTTC. It specifies CTSSFWGFQYF.

Comments on this clonotype: This clone may be a read error of a much larger clone one base away. The chain joins TRBV7-2 to TRBJ2-1; the D is unclear. V lost 5 bases to trimming and J lost 3 bases, with 11 bases between them. Germline V gene sequence: CDR1 SGHTA, CDR2 FQGNSA. This CDR3 region has 14 residues. The CDR3 is CASSRLDNYNEQFF. The CDR3 bases are TGTGCCAGCAGCCGTCTAGACAACTACAATGAGCAGTTCTTC.

The rearrangement uses TRBV20-1 and TRBJ2-3; 13 bases are a match to TRBD2. CDR3 length: 19 amino acids. Trimming took 0 bases from V and 2 from J; bases not matched to a gene: 11. Germline lookup yields CDR1 DFQATT and CDR2 SNEGSKA (reference sequence). CDR3: CSARDHLLLAGGDTDTQYF. CDR3 DNA: TGCAGTGCTAGAGACCATTTATTACTAGCGGGGGGGGACACAGATACGCAGTATTTT.

This clonotype has a handful of counts. The chain recombines TRBV5-6 with TRBJ2-3, with D unresolved. This CDR3 is built from 14 residues. The V gene lost 1 base and the J gene lost 0 bases, with 6 bases spanning the gap. From germline, CDR1 is SGHDT and CDR2 YYEEEE. The CDR3: CASSLLDSTDTQYF. In nucleotides, the CDR3 is TGTGCCAGCAGCTTGCTGGACAGCACAGATACGCAGTATTTT.

This clonotype was seen only a few times. V gene TRBV7-2 combines with J gene TRBJ1-4; no definite D call. CDR3 length: 14 residues. V was clipped by 1 base and J by 5 bases, with 8 bases between them. Germline-derived CDR1 and CDR2 are SGHTA and FQGNSA. The CDR3 sequence is CASSLVGGNEKLFF. For the CDR3, the DNA is TGTGCCAGCAGCTTAGTAGGTGGGAATGAAAAACTGTTTTTT. Based on the CDR3 plus reference TRBV7-2 and TRBJ1-4, the full variable domain is GAGVSQSPSNKVTEKGKDVELRCDPISGHTALYWYRQSLGQGLEFLIYFQGNSAPDKSGLPSDRFSAERTGGSVSTLTIQRTQQEDSAVYLCASSLVGGNEKLFFGSGTQLSVL.

This clonotype showed up many times. V is TRBV27 and J is TRBJ1-4, with TRBD1 matching 9 bases. The CDR3 extends over 16 amino acids. J was trimmed by 8 bases and V by 0 bases; bases with no gene match: 7. Germline V lookup: CDR1 MNHEY, CDR2 SMNVEV (reference sequence). For the CDR3, the DNA is TGTGCCAGCAGTTTATCGATGGACAGGGGCGGGGAAAAACTGTTTTTT. As protein: CASSLSMDRGGEKLFF.

This clonotype was seen at least ten times. V and J are TRBV4-1 and TRBJ2-1, with 14 bases fitting TRBD2. The CDR3 spans 16 residues. From germline, CDR1 is MGHRA and CDR2 YSYEKL. Trimming took 4 bases from V and 7 from J; bases not matched to a gene: 6. CDR3 in DNA: TGCGCCAGCAGCCCCGCCGGGACTAGCGGGAGAAATGAGCAGTTCTTC. Protein product: CASSPAGTSGRNEQFF.

This clonotype was seen at least ten times. The J gene is TRBJ2-2, the V gene TRBV7-3; 8 bases are shared with TRBD1. This CDR3 region has 14 residues. The germline V gene has CDR1 SGHTA and CDR2 FQGTGA. J was trimmed by 5 bases and V by 5 bases; bases with no gene match: 4. The CDR3 region has the DNA TGTGCCAGCAGCGATAGGACAGGGACCGGGGAGCTGTTTTTT. This translates into CASSDRTGTGELFF.

This chain connects TRBV27 to TRBJ2-7; D tentatively reads TRBD1 or TRBD2 (7 bases each). In germline, CDR1 is MNHEY, CDR2 SMNVEV (reference sequence). This CDR3 is built from 12 residues. Trimming shortened V by 10 bases and J by 5 bases, and 15 bases separated the two germline ends. The CDR3: CANRGGIHEQYF. In nucleotides, the CDR3 is TGTGCCAACAGGGGAGGGATCCACGAGCAGTACTTC.